This T cell receptor (beta chain) emerged from a study of T cells in Graves' hyperthyroidism and ophthalmopathy. V was cut by 8 bases and J by 1 base, with 12 bases left in between. This CDR3 contains 14 residues. The TCR beta CDR3 regions underwent amplification using RNA transcripts as the source. In the first-round RT-PCR of the TCR CDR3, the HTBI primer set was used. MiXCR, run by TCRdb on the multiplex PCR reads, gives a single entry per CDR3 protein. The sample yields some 360,000 distinct CDR3 sequences, around a sixth seen once. This clonotype occurred many times. The sequence came from a woman aged 40 to 49 with Graves' ophthalmopathy. Sequenced sample: blood. The rearrangement links TRBV12-3 or TRBV12-4 to TRBJ1-3; no clear D. CDR3 in amino acids: CASCVLGSGNTIYF. The CDR3 DNA reads TGTGCCAGCTGCGTGCTCGGATCTGGAAACACCATATATTTT.